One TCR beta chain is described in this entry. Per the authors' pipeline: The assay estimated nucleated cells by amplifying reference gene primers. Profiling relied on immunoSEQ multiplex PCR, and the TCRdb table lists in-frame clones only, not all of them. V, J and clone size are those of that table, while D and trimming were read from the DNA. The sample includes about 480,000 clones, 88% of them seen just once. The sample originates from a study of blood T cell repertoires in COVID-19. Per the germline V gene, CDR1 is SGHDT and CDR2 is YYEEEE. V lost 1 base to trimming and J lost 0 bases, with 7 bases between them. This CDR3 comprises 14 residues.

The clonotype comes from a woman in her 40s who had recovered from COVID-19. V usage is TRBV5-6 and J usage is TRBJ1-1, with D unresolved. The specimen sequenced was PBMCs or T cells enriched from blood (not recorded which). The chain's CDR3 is CASSLRGLNTEAFF. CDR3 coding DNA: TGTGCCAGCAGCTTGCGGGGATTGAACACTGAAGCTTTCTTT.